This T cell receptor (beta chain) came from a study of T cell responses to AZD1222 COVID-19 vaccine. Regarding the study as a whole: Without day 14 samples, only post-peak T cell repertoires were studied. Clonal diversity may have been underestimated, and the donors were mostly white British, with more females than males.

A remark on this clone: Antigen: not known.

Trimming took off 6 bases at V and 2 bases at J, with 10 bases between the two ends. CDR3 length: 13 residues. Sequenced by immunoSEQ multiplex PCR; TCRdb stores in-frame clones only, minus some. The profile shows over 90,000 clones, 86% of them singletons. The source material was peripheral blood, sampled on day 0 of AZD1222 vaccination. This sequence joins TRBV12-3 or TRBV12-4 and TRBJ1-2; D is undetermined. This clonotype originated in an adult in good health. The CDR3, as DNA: TGTGCCAGCAGCCCTACCCGGAACTATGGCTACACCTTC. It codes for CASSPTRNYGYTF.